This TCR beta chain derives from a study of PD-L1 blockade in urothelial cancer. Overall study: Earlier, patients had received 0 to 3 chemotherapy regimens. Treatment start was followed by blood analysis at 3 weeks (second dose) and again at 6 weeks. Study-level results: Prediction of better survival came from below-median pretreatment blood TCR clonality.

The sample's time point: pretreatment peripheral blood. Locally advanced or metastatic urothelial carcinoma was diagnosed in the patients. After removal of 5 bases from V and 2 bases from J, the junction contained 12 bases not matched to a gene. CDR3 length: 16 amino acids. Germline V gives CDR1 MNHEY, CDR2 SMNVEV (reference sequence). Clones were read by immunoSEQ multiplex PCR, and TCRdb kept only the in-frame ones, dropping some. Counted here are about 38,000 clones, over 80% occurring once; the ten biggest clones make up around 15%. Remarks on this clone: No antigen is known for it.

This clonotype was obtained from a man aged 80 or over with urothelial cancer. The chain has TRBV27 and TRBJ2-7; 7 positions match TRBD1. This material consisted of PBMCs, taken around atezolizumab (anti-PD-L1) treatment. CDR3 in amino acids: CASSPYPSGTAYEQYF. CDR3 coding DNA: TGTGCCAGCAGTCCCTACCCCTCTGGGACAGCCTACGAGCAGTACTTC.